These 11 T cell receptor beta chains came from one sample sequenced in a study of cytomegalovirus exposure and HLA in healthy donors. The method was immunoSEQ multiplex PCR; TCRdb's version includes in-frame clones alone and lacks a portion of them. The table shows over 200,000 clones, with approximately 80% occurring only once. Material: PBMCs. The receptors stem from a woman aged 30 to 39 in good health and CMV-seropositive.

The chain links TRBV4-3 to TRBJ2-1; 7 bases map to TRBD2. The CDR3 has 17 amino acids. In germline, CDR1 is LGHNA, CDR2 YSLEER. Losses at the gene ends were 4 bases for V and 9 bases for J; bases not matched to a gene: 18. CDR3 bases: TGCGCCAGCAGCCCCCCGACCGCGGGAGAGAATCCAGCTGAGCAGTTCTTC. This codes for CASSPPTAGENPAEQFF.

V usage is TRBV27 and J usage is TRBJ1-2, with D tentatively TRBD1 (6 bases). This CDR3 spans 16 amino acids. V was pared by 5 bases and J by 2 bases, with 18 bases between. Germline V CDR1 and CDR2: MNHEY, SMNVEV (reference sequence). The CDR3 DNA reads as TGTGCCAGCAGTCCCAGTTCAGGGGAAGTGAACTATGGCTACACCTTC. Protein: CASSPSSGEVNYGYTF.

In nucleotides, the CDR3 is TGTGCCAGCTCAGGGTCGACGCGTGGCGAGCAGTACTTC. It specifies CASSGSTRGEQYF. V is TRBV13 and J is TRBJ2-7; tentatively, D is TRBD1 (5 bases). The V gene lost 8 bases and the J gene lost 6 bases, with 17 bases spanning the gap. Germline assignment: CDR1 PRHDT and CDR2 FYEKMQ (reference sequence). The CDR3 contains 13 residues.

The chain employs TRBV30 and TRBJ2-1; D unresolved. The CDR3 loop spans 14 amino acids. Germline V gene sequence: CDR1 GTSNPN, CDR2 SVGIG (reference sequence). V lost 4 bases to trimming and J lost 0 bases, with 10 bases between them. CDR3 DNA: TGTGCCTGGAAACCCAGCAACTCCTACAATGAGCAGTTCTTC. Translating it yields CAWKPSNSYNEQFF.

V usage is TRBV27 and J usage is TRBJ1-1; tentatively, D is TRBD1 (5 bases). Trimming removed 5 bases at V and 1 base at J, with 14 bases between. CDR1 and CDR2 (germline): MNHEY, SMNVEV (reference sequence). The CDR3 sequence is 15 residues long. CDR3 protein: CASSQGRQRNTEAFF. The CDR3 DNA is TGTGCCAGCAGTCAGGGACGGCAGAGGAACACTGAAGCTTTCTTT.

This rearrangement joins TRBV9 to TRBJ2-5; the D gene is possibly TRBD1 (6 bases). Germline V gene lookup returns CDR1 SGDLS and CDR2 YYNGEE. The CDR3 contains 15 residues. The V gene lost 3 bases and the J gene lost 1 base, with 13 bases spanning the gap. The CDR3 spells CASSGAGVGQETQYF. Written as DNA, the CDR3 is TGTGCCAGCAGCGGAGCAGGGGTCGGCCAAGAGACCCAGTACTTC.

The CDR3 loop reads CASSLLAGRPGEQYF. The CDR3 coding sequence is TGTGCCAGCAGCTTGCTGGCAGGGCGACCTGGCGAGCAGTACTTC. The chain has TRBV5-4 and TRBJ2-7; possible D gene TRBD1, 5 bases. The V gene's germline CDR1 is SGHNT and CDR2 YYREEE (reference sequence). The V end lost 1 base, the J end lost 6 bases, and 17 bases lay between the germline ends. The CDR3 extends over 15 amino acids.

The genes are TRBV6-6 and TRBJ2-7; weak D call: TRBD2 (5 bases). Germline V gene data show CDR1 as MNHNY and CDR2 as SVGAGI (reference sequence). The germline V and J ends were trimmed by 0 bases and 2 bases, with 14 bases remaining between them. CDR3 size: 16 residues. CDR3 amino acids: CASSYSGKVETYEQYF. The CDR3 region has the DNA TGTGCCAGCAGTTACTCCGGGAAGGTCGAAACCTACGAGCAGTACTTC.

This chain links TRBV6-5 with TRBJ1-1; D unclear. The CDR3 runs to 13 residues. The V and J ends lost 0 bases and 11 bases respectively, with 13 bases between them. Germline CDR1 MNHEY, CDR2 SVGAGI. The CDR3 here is CASSYSAGGDAFF. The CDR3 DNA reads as TGTGCCAGCAGTTACTCAGCAGGCGGTGACGCTTTCTTT.

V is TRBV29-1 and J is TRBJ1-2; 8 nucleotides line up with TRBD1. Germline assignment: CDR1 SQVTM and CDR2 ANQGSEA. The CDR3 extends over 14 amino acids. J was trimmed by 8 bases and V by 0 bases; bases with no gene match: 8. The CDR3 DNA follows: TGCAGCGTTGAAGATCAAGAGACAGGGGAGGGCTACACCTTC. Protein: CSVEDQETGEGYTF. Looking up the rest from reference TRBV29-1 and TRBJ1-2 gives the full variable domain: SAVISQKPSRDICQRGTSLTIQCQVDSQVTMMFWYRQQPGQSLTLIATANQGSEATYESGFVIDKFPISRPNLTFSTLTVSNMSPEDSSIYLCSVEDQETGEGYTFGSGTRLTVV.

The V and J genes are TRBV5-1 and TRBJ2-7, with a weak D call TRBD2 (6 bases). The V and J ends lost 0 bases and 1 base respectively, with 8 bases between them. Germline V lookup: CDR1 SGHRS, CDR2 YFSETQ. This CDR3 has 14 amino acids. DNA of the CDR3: TGCGCCAGCAGCTTGGAACTAGCATCCTACGAGCAGTACTTC. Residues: CASSLELASYEQYF.